Listed below are T cell receptor beta chains from one sample, sequenced in a study of control samples from healthy donors and cancer patients. Here immunoSEQ multiplex PCR was the method, and the copy in TCRdb shows in-frame clones only, minus some. In the table there are fewer than 200,000 clones, 96% of which are singletons. The sequenced sample consisted of blood. The origin of the receptors is a woman aged 25 to 39 in good health. Each CDR3 is given with its conserved first and last residue. Each record gives: CDR3 length, D gene, V gene, J gene, clone size, CDR3 DNA, CDR3 protein. A D gene is named only where the DNA matches it firmly. Expanded clones are given a class, and other clones once, few, many or no size at all.

>12|-|TRBV6-4|TRBJ1-4|-
TGTGCCAGGGGGGACCGTAGGGAAAAACTGTTTTTT
CARGDRREKLFF
>15|-|TRBV7-3|TRBJ2-1|-
TGTGCCAGCAGCCTGGACAGACTAACCTACAATGAGCAGTTCTTC
CASSLDRLTYNEQFF
>13|-|TRBV19|TRBJ2-1|-
TGTGCCAGTAGTCTTAGTGGCAACAATGAGCAGTTCTTC
CASSLSGNNEQFF
>15|-|TRBV7-2|TRBJ2-1|-
TGTGCCAGCAGCTTAGATGGCGGTCCCTACAATGAGCAGTTCTTC
CASSLDGGPYNEQFF
>18|-|TRBV10-2|TRBJ1-6|-
TGCGCCAGCAGGGGCGGGGGCAGGGCCAGCTCCTATAATTCACCCCTCCACTTT
CASRGGGRASSYNSPLHF
>18|-|TRBV2|TRBJ2-3|-
TGTGCCAGCAGAGCCTTCGGCCACAGGGAGTGGTGGACAGATACGCAGTATTTT
CASRAFGHREWWTDTQYF
>14|TRBD1|TRBV28|TRBJ1-2|-
TGTGCCAGCAGCCAGGGGGCCGGATTCTATGGCTACACCTTC
CASSQGAGFYGYTF
>13|-|TRBV2|TRBJ2-2|once
TGTGCCAGCATGCAGGGTAGTACCGGGGAGCTGTTTTTT
CASMQGSTGELFF
>16|-|TRBV7-9|TRBJ2-3|-
TGTGCCAGCAGCGATAACCCGGGGGTGAGGACAGATACGCAGTATTTT
CASSDNPGVRTDTQYF
>14|-|TRBV5-4|TRBJ2-2|-
TGTGCCAGCAGCTCGGAGGTAAACACCGGGGAGCTGTTTTTT
CASSSEVNTGELFF
>13|-|TRBV6-5|TRBJ1-2|-
TGTGCCAGCAGTTACTCAAGGGTCTATGGCTACACCTTC
CASSYSRVYGYTF
>14|TRBD2|TRBV6-5|TRBJ2-3|-
TGTGCCAGCAGCTTAAAAGCGGGGACAGATACGCAGTATTTT
CASSLKAGTDTQYF
>14|-|TRBV7-6|TRBJ2-5|-
TGTGCCAGCAGCGAGGTAGGACAAAAAGAGACCCAGTACTTC
CASSEVGQKETQYF
>17|TRBD2|TRBV19|TRBJ2-1|-
TGTGCCAGTAGTATAGGACTAGCGACGAGCTCCTACAATGAGCAGTTCTTC
CASSIGLATSSYNEQFF
>13|TRBD2|TRBV2|TRBJ2-7|-
TGTGCCAGCAGCACGGGACTAACCTACGAGCAGTACTTC
CASSTGLTYEQYF
>15|-|TRBV11-3|TRBJ2-3|-
TGTGCCAGCAGCTTAGGTGGAACTAGCACAGATACGCAGTATTTT
CASSLGGTSTDTQYF
>12|-|TRBV29-1|TRBJ1-1|-
TGCAGCGTTTGGGACCCTGGGACTGAAGCTTTCTTT
CSVWDPGTEAFF
>14|-|TRBV6-5|TRBJ2-5|-
TGTGCCAGCAGTTACCACAGGGTTGCAGAGACCCAGTACTTC
CASSYHRVAETQYF
>15|-|TRBV6-5|TRBJ1-1|-
TGTGCCAGCAGAGAGACGGGACACCTGAACACTGAAGCTTTCTTT
CASRETGHLNTEAFF
>14|-|TRBV28|TRBJ1-2|-
TGTGCCAGCCTAGGGCGCCCCCTCGCGAATGGCTACACCTTC
CASLGRPLANGYTF
>14|-|TRBV28|TRBJ2-5|once
TGTGCCAGCAGCCTCAGGGGGGCCGGTAGAACCCAGTACTTC
CASSLRGAGRTQYF
>13|TRBD1|TRBV2|TRBJ1-3|-
TGTGCCAGCAGACGGGGGACAGGGGGCAGCGGAGATTTT
CASRRGTGGSGDF
>16|TRBD1|TRBV11-2|TRBJ1-4|few
TGTGCCAGCAGCCCCGGGACAGGGAGGGGTGGTGAAAAACTGTTTTTT
CASSPGTGRGGEKLFF
>14|-|TRBV28|TRBJ1-1|-
TGTGCCAGCAGTTTGGCTCAGAGGAACACTGAAGCTTTCTTT
CASSLAQRNTEAFF
>15|-|TRBV6-2/TRBV6-3|TRBJ2-5|-
TGTGCCAGCAGTGTAACTCAGGCGGAATCAGAGACCCAGTACTTC
CASSVTQAESETQYF
>16|TRBD1|TRBV7-6|TRBJ1-3|-
TGTGCCAGCAGCTCAGAATCCAGGGGGAACGGTGACACCATATATTTT
CASSSESRGNGDTIYF
>16|-|TRBV10-3|TRBJ2-2|-
TGTGCCATCAGTGATCCAGGGGACGCGAACACCGGGGAGCTGTTTTTT
CAISDPGDANTGELFF
>16|-|TRBV2|TRBJ1-2|-
TGTGCCAGCAGTGAGGGGAGACAGCGAGCTAACTATGGCTACACCTTC
CASSEGRQRANYGYTF
>15|TRBD1|TRBV7-8|TRBJ1-4|once
TGTGCCAGCAGCTTGCGACAGGGAGATAATGAAAAACTGTTTTTT
CASSLRQGDNEKLFF
>17|TRBD2|TRBV3-1/TRBV3-2|TRBJ2-2|-
TGTGCCAGCAGCCAAGAACAGACTAGCGGGGGCACCGGGGAGCTGTTTTTT
CASSQEQTSGGTGELFF
>15|-|TRBV4-2|TRBJ1-2|-
TGTGCCAGCAGCCAAGAGATCCGGGCGGATGGTGGCTACACCTTC
CASSQEIRADGGYTF
>14|-|TRBV2|TRBJ1-5|-
TGTGCCAGCAGTGGGGGACAAAGATATCAGCCCCAGCATTTT
CASSGGQRYQPQHF
>16|TRBD2|TRBV7-8|TRBJ2-3|-
TGTGCCAGCAGCTCGGGACTAGCGGGAGGTTCAGATACGCAGTATTTT
CASSSGLAGGSDTQYF
>10|-|TRBV30|TRBJ2-1|-
TGTGCCTGGAGTGTACTTGAGCAGTTCTTC
CAWSVLEQFF
>13|TRBD1|TRBV6-4|TRBJ1-1|-
TGTGCCAGCAGTGACCGACAGGGCACTGAAGCTTTCTTT
CASSDRQGTEAFF
>17|TRBD1|TRBV10-3|TRBJ1-2|-
TGTGCCATCAGTAGACGACAGGGGGAAGGGGTCAACTATGGCTACACCTTC
CAISRRQGEGVNYGYTF
>15|-|TRBV18|TRBJ1-2|-
TGTGCCAGCTCACCTGCGACAGAGATTAACTATGGCTACACCTTC
CASSPATEINYGYTF
>16|TRBD2|TRBV5-1|TRBJ2-2|-
TGCGCCAGCAGCCTCACTAGCGGGGGGGCCGTCGGGGAGCTGTTTTTT
CASSLTSGGAVGELFF
>14|-|TRBV6-6|TRBJ1-4|-
TGTGCCAGCTCGGGACGGCCGGATAATGAAAAACTGTTTTTT
CASSGRPDNEKLFF
>13|-|TRBV11-2|TRBJ2-7|-
TGTGCCAGCAGCGGTGGGGGCTCCTACGAGCAGTACTTC
CASSGGGSYEQYF
>15|-|TRBV6-4|TRBJ2-2|few
TGTGCCAGCAGTGAAAAAGGGGCCACGACCGGGGAGCTGTTTTTT
CASSEKGATTGELFF
>15|TRBD1|TRBV6-5|TRBJ1-1|-
TGTGCCAGCAGTCCCGACAGGGGTCGAAACACTGAAGCTTTCTTT
CASSPDRGRNTEAFF
>14|-|TRBV9|TRBJ2-7|-
TGTGCCAGCAGCGTAGGTGCAGGACTGGTCGAGCAGTACTTC
CASSVGAGLVEQYF
>16|TRBD2|TRBV27|TRBJ2-7|-
TGTGCCAGCAGTTTATATAGGGCTAGCGGGAAGGCTGGGCAGTACTTC
CASSLYRASGKAGQYF
>14|-|TRBV11-2|TRBJ1-1|few
TGTGCCAGCAGCACCTCGGCTTTGATCGCTGAAGCTTTCTTT
CASSTSALIAEAFF
>15|-|TRBV28|TRBJ2-7|-
TGTGCCAGCAGTTTACGCGGGGTCCTCTCCTACGAGCAGTACTTC
CASSLRGVLSYEQYF
>16|-|TRBV30|TRBJ1-5|-
TGTGCCTGGAGTATCGACCGAGACAGCGCCTATCAGCCCCAGCATTTT
CAWSIDRDSAYQPQHF
>16|TRBD2|TRBV24-1|TRBJ2-2|-
TGTGCCACCAGTGAGTCTAGCGGGTACAACACCGGGGAGCTGTTTTTT
CATSESSGYNTGELFF
>16|-|TRBV30|TRBJ2-1|once
TGTGCCTGGTCGGGGTGGGGAGCCCGATCGTGGAATGAGCAGTTCTTC
CAWSGWGARSWNEQFF
>16|TRBD1|TRBV27|TRBJ1-5|-
TGTGCCAGCAGTTTCCACAGGGGTGGGGGCAATCAGCCCCAGCATTTT
CASSFHRGGGNQPQHF
>15|-|TRBV28|TRBJ1-5|-
TGTGCCAGTAAAAAAGCACAGGGAGGGCATCAGCCCCAGCATTTT
CASKKAQGGHQPQHF
>18|-|TRBV5-6|TRBJ2-1|once
TGTGCCAGCAGCTTGGACCTAGCCGTGGCAGACTCCTACAATGAGCAGTTCTTC
CASSLDLAVADSYNEQFF
>13|TRBD2|TRBV11-2|TRBJ2-4|-
TGTGCCAGCAGTCGCGGGGGACCTGACATTCAGTACTTC
CASSRGGPDIQYF
>15|-|TRBV7-9|TRBJ2-2|-
TGTGCCAGCAGCCCCATAGCCGCTGTCACCGGGGAGCTGTTTTTT
CASSPIAAVTGELFF
>16|-|TRBV28|TRBJ2-2|-
TGTGCCAGCAGTCCCTGGGAGCCCGCGAACACCGGGGAGCTGTTTTTT
CASSPWEPANTGELFF
>16|TRBD2|TRBV7-9|TRBJ2-5|-
TGTGCCAGCAGCTGGGAGGAGCTAGCGGGGGCGGAGACCCAGTACTTC
CASSWEELAGAETQYF
>15|TRBD1|TRBV19|TRBJ1-5|-
TGTGCCAGTAGTATCGGGTTCAGGGGGGATCAGCCCCAGCATTTT
CASSIGFRGDQPQHF
>20|TRBD2|TRBV28|TRBJ2-2|-
TGTGCCAGCAGTGTCCCCCCGCCAGGGCCTAGCGGGATGAACACCGGGGAGCTGTTTTTT
CASSVPPPGPSGMNTGELFF
>14|-|TRBV10-2|TRBJ1-5|-
TGCGCCAGCAGTCTCGGACGGAGCAATCAGCCCCAGCATTTT
CASSLGRSNQPQHF
>16|-|TRBV19|TRBJ1-2|-
TGTGCCAGTAGTATAGATGTGGGAGGTACTAACTATGGCTACACCTTC
CASSIDVGGTNYGYTF